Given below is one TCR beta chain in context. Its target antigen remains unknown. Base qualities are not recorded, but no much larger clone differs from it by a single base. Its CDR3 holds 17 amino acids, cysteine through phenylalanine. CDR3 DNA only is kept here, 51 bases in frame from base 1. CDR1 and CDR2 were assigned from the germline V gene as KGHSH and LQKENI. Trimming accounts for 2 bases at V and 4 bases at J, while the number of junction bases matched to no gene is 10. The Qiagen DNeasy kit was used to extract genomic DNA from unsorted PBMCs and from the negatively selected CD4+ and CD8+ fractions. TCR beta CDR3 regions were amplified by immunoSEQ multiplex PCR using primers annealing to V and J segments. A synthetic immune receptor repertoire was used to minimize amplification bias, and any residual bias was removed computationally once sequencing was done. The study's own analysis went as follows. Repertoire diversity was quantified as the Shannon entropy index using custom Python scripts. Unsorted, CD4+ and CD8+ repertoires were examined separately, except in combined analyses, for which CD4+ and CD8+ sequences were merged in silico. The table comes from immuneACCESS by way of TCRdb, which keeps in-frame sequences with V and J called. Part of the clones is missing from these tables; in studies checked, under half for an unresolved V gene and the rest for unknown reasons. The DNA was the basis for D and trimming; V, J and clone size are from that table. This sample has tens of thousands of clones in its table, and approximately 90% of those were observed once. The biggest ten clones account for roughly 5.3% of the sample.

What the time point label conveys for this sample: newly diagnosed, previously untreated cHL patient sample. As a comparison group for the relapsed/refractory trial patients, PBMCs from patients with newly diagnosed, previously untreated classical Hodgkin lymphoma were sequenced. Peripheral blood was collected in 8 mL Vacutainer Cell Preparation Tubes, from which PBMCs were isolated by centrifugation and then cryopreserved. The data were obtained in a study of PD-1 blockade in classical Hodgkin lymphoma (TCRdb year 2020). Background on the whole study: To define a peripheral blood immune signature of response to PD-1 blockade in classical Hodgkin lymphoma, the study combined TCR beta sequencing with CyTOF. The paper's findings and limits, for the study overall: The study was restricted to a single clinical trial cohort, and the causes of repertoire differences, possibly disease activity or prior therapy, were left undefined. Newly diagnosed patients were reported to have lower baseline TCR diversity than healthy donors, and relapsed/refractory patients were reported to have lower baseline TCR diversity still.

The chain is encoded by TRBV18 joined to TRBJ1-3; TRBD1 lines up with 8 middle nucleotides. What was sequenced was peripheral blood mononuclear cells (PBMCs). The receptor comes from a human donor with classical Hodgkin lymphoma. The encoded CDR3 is CASSPFRTGINGNTIYF. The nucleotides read TGTGCCAGCTCACCATTTCGGACAGGGATCAACGGAAACACCATATATTTT.